These 8 T cell receptor beta chains were all obtained from the same sample, sequenced in a study of cytomegalovirus exposure and HLA in healthy donors. It was with 60 Vbeta and 13 Jbeta primers that the PCR ran. Assay: immunoSEQ multiplex PCR; the TCRdb copy retains only in-frame clones and omits some. This sample has approximately 190,000 clones, with roughly four fifths found just once. The sequencing input was PBMCs. These receptors were taken from a young woman in good health and CMV-seronegative.

The V call is TRBV4-3, the J call TRBJ2-3, with 9 nucleotides matching TRBD2. V was clipped by 0 bases and J by 0 bases; unmatched bases: 4. The germline V gene has CDR1 LGHNA and CDR2 YSLEER. The length of the CDR3 is 17 residues. The CDR3 loop reads CASSQDNSGGSTDTQYF. Written as DNA, the CDR3 is TGCGCCAGCAGCCAAGATAATAGCGGGGGAAGCACAGATACGCAGTATTTT.

This clone was detected a few times. The chain recombines TRBV28 with TRBJ1-2; D remains ambiguous. This CDR3 region has 14 residues. Trimming left V 7 bases short and J 0 bases short, with 12 bases between. In germline, CDR1 is MDHEN, CDR2 SYDVKM. CDR3 nucleotide sequence: TGTGCCAGCAACGCTGCTGGCCCTAACTATGGCTACACCTTC. This codes for CASNAAGPNYGYTF.

The J gene is TRBJ1-5, the V gene TRBV30, with D unresolved. V was pared by 3 bases and J by 4 bases, with 16 bases between. This CDR3 has 15 amino acids. Per germline, CDR1 GTSNPN and CDR2 SVGIG (reference sequence). This CDR3 reads CAWSPTSPPNQPQHF. The DNA for the CDR3 is TGTGCCTGGAGCCCCACATCCCCCCCTAATCAGCCCCAGCATTTT.

The chain carries TRBV5-4 and TRBJ2-7; 7 nucleotides align to TRBD2. Germline-derived CDR1 and CDR2 are SGHNT and YYREEE (reference sequence). The CDR3 length is 18 residues. After removal of 0 bases from V and 2 bases from J, the junction contained 14 bases not matched to a gene. CDR3 sequence: CASSLVPRTGLPPYEQYF. The CDR3 nucleotides are TGTGCCAGCAGCTTGGTTCCAAGAACGGGACTACCACCCTACGAGCAGTACTTC.

This clone was counted a few times. The chain has TRBV12-5 and TRBJ1-5; D unclear. The CDR3 consists of 14 residues. Trimming cost V 5 bases and J 1 base, with 9 bases left between them. Germline assignment: CDR1 LGHNT and CDR2 FRNRAP. The CDR3 protein is CASGPLTSNQPQHF. In DNA, the CDR3 is TGTGCTAGTGGTCCCCTTACAAGCAATCAGCCCCAGCATTTT.

This clone was seen just once. The chain employs TRBV19 and TRBJ2-5; weak D call: TRBD2 (6 bases). The CDR3 is 15 residues long. Germline V gives CDR1 LNHDA, CDR2 SQIVND (reference sequence). Trimming took 5 bases from V and 5 from J, leaving 18 bases between them. CDR3 amino acids: CASSRGREARETQYF. The CDR3 coding sequence is TGTGCCAGTAGTCGAGGCAGGGAGGCGCGGGAGACCCAGTACTTC.

V usage is TRBV6-1 and J usage is TRBJ1-6; no reliable D call. Trimming took off 1 base at V and 5 bases at J, with 6 bases between the two ends. The CDR3 runs 14 residues. The germline gives CDR1 MNHNS, CDR2 SASEGT. The CDR3 DNA is TGTGCCAGCAGTGAAGGACGGGATAATTCACCCCTCCACTTT. Translation gives CASSEGRDNSPLHF.

The J gene is TRBJ2-7, the V gene TRBV28; D remains unclear. The CDR3 loop spans 12 amino acids. V was cut by 6 bases and J by 2 bases, with 8 bases left in between. CDR1 and CDR2 from the germline V gene are MDHEN and SYDVKM. CDR3 coding DNA: TGTGCCAGCAGCTCAGGTACCTACGAGCAGTACTTC. It specifies CASSSGTYEQYF.